This TCR beta chain was obtained from a study of T-cell reconstitution after alpha-beta-depleted transplantation in children. By frequency in the sample, this clonotype is medium-sized. As it was prepared, the TCRbeta library received unique molecular identifiers. In TCRdb, the PCR reads were re-called with MiXCR into one record per CDR3 protein. Of about 22,000 distinct CDR3 sequences in the sample, roughly a tenth are singletons; the top ten hold 20% to 25%. The germline V and J ends were trimmed by 1 base and 4 bases, with 15 bases remaining between them. The length of the CDR3 is 16 residues. The V gene's germline CDR1 is SGHDN and CDR2 FVKESK.

The chain is built from TRBV14 and TRBJ2-3, with D possibly TRBD2 on 7 matching bases. The TCR comes from a human donor who donated a stem cell graft to a child with chronic granulomatous disease. Here the sequenced sample was PBMCs from the stem cell graft donor, taken from the stem cell graft. CDR3 loop: CASSQVGGGGADTQYF. CDR3 sequence (DNA): TGTGCCAGCAGCCAAGTGGGCGGCGGGGGCGCAGATACGCAGTATTTT.